The 29 T cell receptor beta chains below were found in one sample sequenced in a study of blood T cells in healthy people across ages. Primed by a sample-barcoded 5' primer and a J-beta primer mix, a second PCR proceeded for about 6 to 11 cycles. TCRdb redid the calling of the 5' RACE reads with MiXCR, one entry per CDR3 protein. The repertoire holds about 780,000 distinct CDR3 sequences, more than 35% seen once, with 15% to 20% in the top ten. The sequenced material came from blood. The receptors were gathered from a man older than 75 in good health.

J is TRBJ2-1 and V is TRBV4-2; D not resolved. The CDR3 runs 16 residues. The V gene's germline CDR1 is LGHNA and CDR2 YNFKEQ. V shed 4 bases and J shed 6 bases, with 19 bases lying between them. CDR3 region: CASSLTASGDSNEQFF. As DNA, the CDR3 is TGTGCCAGCAGCCTTACGGCTAGTGGGGATAGCAATGAGCAGTTCTTC.

The CDR3 region is CSVEDAEAFF. For the CDR3, the DNA is TGCAGCGTTGAAGACGCTGAAGCTTTCTTT. This sequence joins TRBV29-1 and TRBJ1-1; D gene ambiguous. CDR1 is SQVTM, CDR2 ANQGSEA, per germline. With 0 bases removed from V and 6 bases from J, the gap between germline ends came to 2 bases. There are 10 residues in the CDR3.

This clonotype was observed a handful of times. V gene TRBV7-2 combines with J gene TRBJ2-1; D perhaps matches TRBD2 (6 bases). The CDR3 is 16 amino acids. The V gene lost 5 bases and the J gene lost 3 bases, with 17 bases spanning the gap. CDR1 is SGHTA, CDR2 FQGNSA, per germline. This CDR3 reads CASSRVSVGGYNEQFF. DNA for the CDR3: TGTGCCAGCAGCCGGGTCTCTGTGGGAGGCTACAATGAGCAGTTCTTC.

The chain carries TRBV29-1 and TRBJ1-5, with D unresolved. V lost 4 bases to trimming and J lost 3 bases, with 7 bases between them. Per germline, CDR1 SQVTM and CDR2 ANQGSEA. The CDR3 spans 12 residues. The CDR3 DNA follows: TGCAGCGTTGGACGGAACAATCAGCCCCAGCATTTT. This gives the protein CSVGRNNQPQHF.

The V gene is TRBV6-5, the J gene TRBJ2-1, with D perhaps TRBD1 or TRBD2 (5 bases each). In germline, CDR1 is MNHEY, CDR2 SVGAGI. V shed 8 bases and J shed 6 bases, with 20 bases lying between them. The CDR3 covers 15 residues. The CDR3 coding sequence is TGTGCCAGCGGCCACCGGGACCCCGGAGGCAATGAGCAGTTCTTC. Translated: CASGHRDPGGNEQFF.

The chain couples TRBV20-1 to TRBJ2-5; no reliable D call. The better agreement between TRBJ2-7 and the DNA end casts doubt on the J call. Germline lookup yields CDR1 DFQATT and CDR2 SNEGSKA (reference sequence). CDR3 length: 16 amino acids. The CDR3 protein is CSARDRRASTPYEQYF. In nucleotides, the CDR3 is TGCAGTGCTAGAGATCGTCGAGCCTCAACACCCTACGAGCAGTACTTC.

This clonotype was picked up many times. This chain connects TRBV14 to TRBJ2-5, with 15 nucleotides matching TRBD2. V lost 2 bases, J lost 2 bases, and 3 bases stayed unmatched. CDR1 is SGHDN and CDR2 is FVKESK in the germline V gene. The CDR3 has 17 amino acids. Written as DNA, the CDR3 is TGTGCCAGCAGCCAAAGGGGACTAGCGGGAGGACAAGAGACCCAGTACTTC. This sequence encodes CASSQRGLAGGQETQYF.

This clonotype was observed a handful of times. The chain couples TRBV12-3 or TRBV12-4 to TRBJ2-7; TRBD1 matches at 7 bases. V lost 5 bases to trimming and J lost 6 bases; unmatched junction nucleotides: 13. The CDR3 has 15 amino acids. The DNA of the CDR3 is TGTGCCAGCAGTCCCGAGGGGGCCTCGACCTCCGAGCAGTACTTC. Translation gives CASSPEGASTSEQYF.

This clonotype was counted only a few times. The V gene is TRBV7-2, the J gene TRBJ2-1; 7 bases map to TRBD1. The CDR3 is 14 amino acids. Trimming took 4 bases from V and 4 from J; bases not matched to a gene: 4. Germline V lookup: CDR1 SGHTA, CDR2 FQGNSA. CDR3: CASSSKQGYNEQFF. Here the CDR3 DNA reads TGTGCCAGCAGCTCGAAACAGGGGTACAATGAGCAGTTCTTC.

This clonotype was counted only a few times. The chain is built from TRBV29-1 and TRBJ2-1; D call uncertain. V was shortened by 7 bases and J by 4 bases, with 8 bases between the two germline ends. This CDR3 has 11 amino acids. Germline V CDR1 and CDR2: SQVTM, ANQGSEA. CDR3 nucleotide sequence: TGCAGCGGTGAGGTGTACAATGAGCAGTTCTTC. Translated: CSGEVYNEQFF.

The sample holds a few counts of this clonotype. V and J are TRBV25-1 and TRBJ1-1; no firm D call. This CDR3 contains 15 residues. CDR1 is MGHDK, CDR2 SYGVNS, per germline. Trimming pared 1 base from V and 0 bases from J, leaving 9 bases between. CDR3 nucleotides: TGTGCCAGCAGTGAATCAAAGGTTGTGAACACTGAAGCTTTCTTT. Amino acids: CASSESKVVNTEAFF.

The rearrangement links TRBV20-1 to TRBJ2-1; 9 bases line up with TRBD2. Trimming at V came to 1 base and at J to 7 bases, leaving 8 bases not matched to a gene. Germline lookup yields CDR1 DFQATT and CDR2 SNEGSKA (reference sequence). This CDR3 comprises 15 residues. The CDR3 DNA is TGCAGTGCTAGAGTGGAACTAGCGGGCCCTAATGAGCAGTTCTTC. Translated, it gives CSARVELAGPNEQFF.

The chain employs TRBV28 and TRBJ2-5; unclear D gene. CDR3 length equals 15 residues. Trimming removed 6 bases at V and 4 bases at J, with 18 bases between. CDR1 and CDR2 (germline): MDHEN, SYDVKM. CDR3 amino acids: CASRRFSVQTETQYF. CDR3 nucleotide sequence: TGTGCCAGCAGACGATTCTCGGTGCAGACAGAGACCCAGTACTTC.

The chain carries TRBV16 and TRBJ1-5; no clear D gene. Trimming removed 6 bases from V and 1 base from J, with 13 bases in between. Per the germline V gene, CDR1 is KGHSY and CDR2 is FQNENV. The CDR3 covers 15 residues. The CDR3 loop reads CASSTAGSSNQPQHF. CDR3 bases: TGTGCCAGCAGTACTGCCGGCAGCAGCAATCAGCCCCAGCATTTT.

This sequence joins TRBV12-3 or TRBV12-4 and TRBJ1-5, with a tentative D call TRBD1 (5 bases). V dropped 3 bases and J dropped 6 bases, with 9 bases sitting between them. The CDR3 totals 13 residues. CDR3 protein: CASSFGGGQPQHF. DNA for the CDR3: TGTGCCAGCAGTTTTGGGGGGGGTCAGCCCCAGCATTTT.

The V call is TRBV7-9, the J call TRBJ2-7; D is tentatively TRBD1 or TRBD2 (6 bases each). V was pared by 2 bases and J by 5 bases, with 22 bases between. The CDR3 extends over 17 amino acids. CDR1 and CDR2 from the germline V gene are SEHNR and FQNEAQ (reference sequence). CDR3 nucleotide sequence: TGTGCCAGCAGCTTAATTTTGGGAGGCCCTAAGGGGGACGAGCAGTACTTC. This encodes CASSLILGGPKGDEQYF.

This clonotype was detected only once. The chain employs TRBV12-3 or TRBV12-4 and TRBJ2-3, with a possible D match to TRBD2 (6 bases). Between the trimmed V and J ends, which lost 5 bases and 7 bases, there was a span of 19 bases. CDR3 size: 15 residues. CDR3 DNA sequence: TGTGCCAGCAGTCTAGGAAGAGCGGGTGTGAATACGCAGTATTTT. It is translated as CASSLGRAGVNTQYF.

The chain recombines TRBV7-2 with TRBJ2-7; the D is unclear. The CDR3 consists of 14 residues. CDR1 is SGHTA, CDR2 FQGNSA, per germline. The ends were cut back, 3 bases at V and 2 bases at J, with 11 bases in the middle. CDR3 loop: CASSFGSQAYEQYF. Here the CDR3 DNA reads TGTGCCAGCAGCTTTGGAAGTCAGGCCTACGAGCAGTACTTC.

This clonotype was picked up a small number of times. The chain carries TRBV9 and TRBJ2-1; 7 bases align to TRBD2. Looked up from germline, CDR1 is SGDLS and CDR2 is YYNGEE. This CDR3 comprises 16 residues. The V and J ends lost 0 bases and 9 bases, in that order; junction bases with no gene match: 12. The DNA for the CDR3 is TGTGCCAGCAGCGTAGGAGGCGGGAGATCCGTAGTTGAGCAGTTCTTC. Protein product: CASSVGGGRSVVEQFF.

At least ten counts were recorded for this clonotype. The DNA for the CDR3 is TGTGCCAGCAGTACCCGGGGAAACAATGAGCAGTTCTTC. Translation: CASSTRGNNEQFF. The V and J genes are TRBV6-5 and TRBJ2-1; D perhaps matches TRBD2 (5 bases). Per germline, CDR1 MNHEY and CDR2 SVGAGI. This CDR3 comprises 13 residues. The V end was cut by 5 bases, the J end by 5 bases, with 10 bases between.

This chain joins TRBV5-1 and TRBJ2-5; the match to TRBD1 covers 9 bases. The J call is in doubt because the DNA end fits TRBJ2-7 better. This CDR3 has 14 residues. CDR1 and CDR2 (germline): SGHRS, YFSETQ. CDR3 residues: CASRPQGAQDEQYF. DNA of the CDR3: TGCGCCAGCAGACCACAGGGGGCGCAGGACGAGCAGTACTTC.

Note on this clonotype: Mismatch with germline at one junction end may stem from a read error. The chain couples TRBV6-2 or TRBV6-3 to TRBJ2-5, with D unresolved. The end of the DNA is better explained by TRBJ2-7, so the J call may be wrong. CDR1 and CDR2 from the germline V gene are MNHEY and SVGEGT. The CDR3 is made up of 12 amino acids. In DNA, the CDR3 is TGTGCCAGCGGTTACGTGGCGAACGAGCAGTACTTC. Translated, it gives CASGYVANEQYF.

V is TRBV4-3 and J is TRBJ2-1; possible D gene TRBD2, 6 bases. The V and J ends lost 3 bases and 0 bases respectively, with 9 bases between them. Germline CDR1 LGHNA, CDR2 YSLEER. This CDR3 spans 15 amino acids. CDR3 amino acids: CASSQGLSSYNEQFF. The CDR3 region has the DNA TGCGCCAGCAGCCAGGGACTCAGCTCCTACAATGAGCAGTTCTTC.

This clonotype was counted many times. The chain has TRBV6-5 and TRBJ1-2; no reliable D call. The germline gives CDR1 MNHEY, CDR2 SVGAGI. The CDR3 sequence is 13 residues long. Trimming left V 6 bases short and J 8 bases short, with 16 bases between. The CDR3 loop is CASSLAGGYGYTF. In DNA form, the CDR3 reads TGTGCCAGCAGCTTAGCAGGAGGATACGGCTACACCTTC.

The rearrangement uses TRBV12-3 or TRBV12-4 and TRBJ2-1; TRBD1 matches 7 bases. The CDR3 has 13 amino acids. Losses at the gene ends were 3 bases for V and 15 bases for J; bases not matched to a gene: 11. CDR3 loop: CASSFGLGDSGFF. The CDR3, as DNA: TGTGCCAGCAGTTTTGGATTGGGGGACAGCGGGTTCTTC.

The chain recombines TRBV21-1 with TRBJ2-4; TRBD1, the table's D call, was not compared with the DNA. TRBV21-1 is described as a pseudogene. The CDR3 extends over 18 amino acids. CDR3 protein: CASSKEARGSGERNIQYF. Here the CDR3 DNA reads TGTGCCAGCAGCAAAGAGGCCAGGGGATCGGGGGAACGGAACATTCAGTACTTC.

With respect to this clonotype: This may arise from a read error, as a much more abundant clone is one base away. The chain joins TRBV12-3 or TRBV12-4 to TRBJ1-6; D possibly corresponds to TRBD1 (5 bases). This CDR3 contains 14 residues. Trimming pared 8 bases from V and 7 bases from J, leaving 15 bases between. The CDR3 loop reads CASRPRGGNSPLHF. The DNA for the CDR3 is TGTGCCAGCCGCCCGAGGGGAGGCAATTCACCCCTCCACTTT.

This clonotype was detected ten times or more. The chain joins TRBV27 to TRBJ2-4; 9 positions match TRBD2. V was clipped by 2 bases and J by 8 bases; unmatched bases: 7. The CDR3 has 15 amino acids. Germline values: CDR1 MNHEY, CDR2 SMNVEV (reference sequence). The CDR3, as DNA: TGTGCCAGCAGTTTAGCGGGAGGGCCTAGTGACATTCAGTACTTC. Translated, it gives CASSLAGGPSDIQYF.

In this sample, this clonotype turned up once. This chain uses TRBV6-5 with TRBJ2-7; unclear D gene. V was clipped by 2 bases and J by 0 bases, with 11 bases between them. Germline V lookup: CDR1 MNHEY, CDR2 SVGAGI. CDR3 length: 15 residues. The CDR3 DNA follows: TGTGCCAGCAGTTACAGCCAAGCCTTCTCCTACGAGCAGTACTTC. This translates into CASSYSQAFSYEQYF.